The 14 T cell receptor beta chains presented below share a single source sample, sequenced in a study of low-dose radiotherapy and immunotherapy resistance in tumors. Time point indicated: after trial treatment. Treatment: LDRT plus nivolumab, ipilimumab, low-dose cyclophosphamide and aspirin (RACIN trial). First-strand cDNA relied on TRAV- and TRBV-specific primers spanning alpha and beta chains. The authors amplified TCRs for 15 to 25 PCR cycles with a constant-region primer and a V-primer adapter. TCRdb passed the reads through MiXCR, listing each CDR3 protein once. The sample lists tens of thousands of distinct CDR3 sequences, 20% occurring once. This specimen consisted of PBMCs, obtained after low-dose radiotherapy plus immunotherapy. These receptor sequences come from a female donor with ovarian cancer.

CDR3 in DNA: TGTGCCAGCAAGCGGCCAGGGCCCTCCTACAATGAGCAGTTCTTC. This translates into CASKRPGPSYNEQFF. J is TRBJ2-1 and V is TRBV28, with D perhaps given as TRBD1 or TRBD2 (5 bases each). V was clipped by 7 bases and J by 0 bases, with 13 bases between them. The CDR3 consists of 15 residues. The germline gives CDR1 MDHEN, CDR2 SYDVKM.

The J gene is TRBJ2-1, the V gene TRBV29-1, with 14 bases lining up with TRBD2. The CDR3 length is 15 residues. V dropped 6 bases and J dropped 9; count of bases not matched to a gene: 10. Per germline, CDR1 SQVTM and CDR2 ANQGSEA. For the CDR3, the DNA is TGCAGCGTCCCGGGACTAGCGGGGGCCTCTGGTGAGCAGTTCTTC. It codes for CSVPGLAGASGEQFF.

There are many counts of this clonotype. The chain combines TRBV6-1 with TRBJ2-7; 7 bases line up with TRBD1. CDR3 length: 14 amino acids. CDR1 and CDR2 (germline): MNHNS, SASEGT. With V trimmed by 5 bases and J by 5 bases, 9 bases remained unmatched. The DNA of the CDR3 is TGTGCCAGCAGTTACCCGGGACAGTCGGACGAGCAGTACTTC. This codes for CASSYPGQSDEQYF.

In its sample, this clonotype was seen many times. The rearrangement links TRBV20-1 to TRBJ2-1, with 8 bases aligning to TRBD2. From germline, CDR1 is DFQATT and CDR2 SNEGSKA (reference sequence). The CDR3 extends over 19 amino acids. The junction had 20 bases not matched to a gene; V was cut back by 1 base and J by 6 bases. In DNA, the CDR3 is TGCAGTGCTAGAGGGGGGGCCCCGGGGACCCGGGGGGGGGGCAATGAGCAGTTCTTC. The encoded protein is CSARGGAPGTRGGGNEQFF.

Ten or more counts support this clonotype. This sequence joins TRBV29-1 and TRBJ2-3; TRBD2 agrees at 12 bases. Germline V gives CDR1 SQVTM, CDR2 ANQGSEA. This CDR3 is built from 15 residues. V trimming: 6 bases; J trimming: 1 base; junction bases outside the gene matches: 5. CDR3 sequence reads: CSVGPSGGGTDTQYF. Here the CDR3 DNA reads TGCAGCGTAGGACCTAGCGGGGGGGGCACAGATACGCAGTATTTT.

The sample holds many counts of this clonotype. CDR3 sequence: CASSKPGTGDNEQFF. CDR3 in DNA: TGTGCCAGCAGCAAACCCGGGACTGGGGATAATGAGCAGTTCTTC. The V call is TRBV11-2, the J call TRBJ2-1; possible D gene TRBD2, 6 bases. Germline CDR1 is SGHAT and CDR2 is FQNNGV. The V and J ends lost 5 bases and 7 bases respectively, with 18 bases between them. CDR3 length: 15 amino acids.

This clonotype has at least ten counts. The chain uses TRBV27 and TRBJ1-1; 8 bases agree with TRBD1. Trimming cost V 9 bases and J 3 bases; bases outside gene matches: 6. Germline CDR1 reads MNHEY; CDR2 reads SMNVEV (reference sequence). The CDR3 is 13 amino acids. CDR3 DNA: TGTGCCAGTTCCCCCAGGGGGCACACTGAAGCTTTCTTT. Its translation is CASSPRGHTEAFF.

This clonotype came up many times. The rearrangement uses TRBV11-2 and TRBJ2-1, with D tentatively TRBD2 (5 bases). The CDR3 has 15 amino acids. Germline CDR1 and CDR2: SGHAT and FQNNGV. The ends were cut back, 3 bases at V and 3 bases at J, with 12 bases in the middle. CDR3 amino acids: CASSLERTDYNEQFF. DNA for the CDR3: TGTGCCAGCAGCTTGGAGAGGACTGACTACAATGAGCAGTTCTTC.

Turning to this clonotype: A far more abundant clone sits one base away, making this likely a read error. V is TRBV5-5 and J is TRBJ2-4; D is undetermined. The V end lost 4 bases, the J end lost 5 bases, and 22 bases lay between the germline ends. CDR1 and CDR2 (germline): SGHKS, YYEKEE (reference sequence). The CDR3 has 17 residues. CDR3 in DNA: TGTGCCAGCAGCCCACCGCGCCGCGGAAATACCGAAAACATTCAGTACTTC. This codes for CASSPPRRGNTENIQYF.

Ten or more counts support this clonotype. The rearrangement links TRBV12-3 or TRBV12-4 to TRBJ1-1; D call uncertain. V lost 6 bases, J lost 5 bases, and 16 bases lay in between. This CDR3 is built from 14 residues. The CDR3, as DNA: TGTGCCAGCAGGCGGGCTCTATCTGGGACTGAAGCTTTCTTT. Translated, it gives CASRRALSGTEAFF.

This clonotype was counted at least ten times. The chain links TRBV25-1 to TRBJ2-2; 9 bases fit TRBD1. CDR3 length: 17 amino acids. Germline-derived CDR1 and CDR2 are MGHDK and SYGVNS. Trimming removed 8 bases from V and 7 bases from J; junction bases left unmatched: 17. CDR3 protein: CASASRGDRVYGGELFF. The CDR3 nucleotides are TGTGCCAGCGCCTCCCGTGGGGACAGGGTTTATGGCGGGGAGCTGTTTTTT.

This clonotype was observed a few times. This chain links TRBV4-2 with TRBJ2-7; possibly TRBD1 for D (6 bases). V lost 0 bases to trimming and J lost 3 bases, with 12 bases between them. This CDR3 has 15 residues. Germline lookup yields CDR1 LGHNA and CDR2 YNFKEQ. DNA for the CDR3: TGTGCCAGCAGCCAAGAGTTCGTACAGGGCTACGAGCAGTACTTC. Residues: CASSQEFVQGYEQYF.

This clonotype was counted at least ten times. The CDR3 DNA is TGTGCCAGCAGGACCGGGACTCTCAATCCCGAGACCCAGTACTTC. It is translated as CASRTGTLNPETQYF. The chain carries TRBV6-2 or TRBV6-3 and TRBJ2-5, with D possibly being TRBD2 (6 bases). In germline, CDR1 is MNHEY, CDR2 SVGEGT. CDR3 size: 15 residues. The ends were cut back, 6 bases at V and 5 bases at J, with 19 bases in the middle.

This clonotype occurred many times. The chain joins TRBV14 to TRBJ1-1; D is possibly TRBD1 (6 bases). The CDR3 covers 14 residues. The germline CDR1 and CDR2 sequences are SGHDN and FVKESK. V was pared by 4 bases and J by 5 bases, with 14 bases between. CDR3 in amino acids: CASSRLGAGTEAFF. The CDR3, as DNA: TGTGCCAGCAGCCGATTGGGGGCTGGGACTGAAGCTTTCTTT.